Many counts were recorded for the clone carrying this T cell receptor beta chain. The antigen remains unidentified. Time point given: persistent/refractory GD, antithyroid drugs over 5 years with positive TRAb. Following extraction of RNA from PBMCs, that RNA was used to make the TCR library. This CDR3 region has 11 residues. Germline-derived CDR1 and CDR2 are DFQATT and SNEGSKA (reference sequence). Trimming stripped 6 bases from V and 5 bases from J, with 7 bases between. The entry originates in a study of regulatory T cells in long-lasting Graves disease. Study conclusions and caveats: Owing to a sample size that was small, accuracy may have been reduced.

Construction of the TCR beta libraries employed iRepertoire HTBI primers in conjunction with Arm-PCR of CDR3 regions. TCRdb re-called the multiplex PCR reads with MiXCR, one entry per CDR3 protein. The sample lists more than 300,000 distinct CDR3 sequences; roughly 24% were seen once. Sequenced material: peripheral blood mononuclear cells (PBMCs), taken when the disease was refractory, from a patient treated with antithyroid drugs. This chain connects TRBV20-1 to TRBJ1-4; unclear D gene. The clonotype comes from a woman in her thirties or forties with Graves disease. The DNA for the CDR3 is TGCAGTGCGTTCTACAATGAAAAACTGTTTTTT. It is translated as CSAFYNEKLFF.